A selection of T cell receptor beta chains follows, all from one sample in a study of blood T cell repertoires in COVID-19. The table came from immunoSEQ multiplex PCR; TCRdb's copy has only in-frame clones and leaves some out. The repertoire includes about 150,000 clones, around nine tenths of them detected once, and about 5% sits in the top ten. The sample was peripheral blood. These receptors all stem from a human donor in a cohort sampled during active COVID-19. The CDR3 runs from the conserved cysteine through the conserved F or W. The D gene is left open where the match is weak. A clone size is listed for some rows: how often the clone was seen (once, few, many), or a class if it is expanded.

CDR3: CASSLDGNYEQYF; DNA: TGTGCCAGCAGCTTGGACGGGAACTACGAGCAGTACTTC; D: NA; size: NA; V: TRBV11-2; J: TRBJ2-7
CDR3: CASSLGQGGNTEAFF; DNA: TGTGCCAGCAGCTTAGGACAGGGCGGTAACACTGAAGCTTTCTTT; D: TRBD1; size: NA; V: TRBV7-3; J: TRBJ1-1
CDR3: CASSLQITNEKLFF; DNA: TGTGCCAGCAGCCTACAGATTACTAATGAAAAACTGTTTTTT; D: NA; size: NA; V: TRBV7-9; J: TRBJ1-4
CDR3: CASSLGGAPNYGYTF; DNA: TGTGCCAGCAGCTTGGGCGGCGCCCCTAACTATGGCTACACCTTC; D: NA; size: NA; V: TRBV5-5; J: TRBJ1-2
CDR3: CASSLLAGAFNEQFF; DNA: TGTGCCAGCAGCTTACTAGCGGGAGCTTTCAATGAGCAGTTCTTC; D: TRBD2; size: NA; V: TRBV7-9; J: TRBJ2-1
CDR3: CASRPAGTVNEKLFF; DNA: TGTGCCAGTAGGCCCGCGGGAACCGTCAATGAAAAACTGTTTTTT; D: NA; size: NA; V: TRBV19; J: TRBJ1-4
CDR3: CASRLAGGNYEQYF; DNA: TGTGCCAGCAGGCTAGCGGGGGGGAACTACGAGCAGTACTTC; D: TRBD2; size: once; V: TRBV28; J: TRBJ2-7
CDR3: CASSRTSGGAGETQYF; DNA: TGTGCCAGCAGCCGGACTAGCGGGGGGGCCGGGGAGACCCAGTACTTC; D: TRBD2; size: NA; V: TRBV7-7; J: TRBJ2-5
CDR3: CATSDGQGPDTQYF; DNA: TGTGCCACCAGTGATGGGCAGGGGCCAGATACGCAGTATTTT; D: NA; size: NA; V: TRBV24-1; J: TRBJ2-3
CDR3: CASTRTGDRNQPQHF; DNA: TGTGCCAGCACCCGCACAGGGGATCGAAATCAGCCCCAGCATTTT; D: TRBD1; size: once; V: TRBV28; J: TRBJ1-5
CDR3: CASSIGGHGINSPLHF; DNA: TGTGCCAGCAGCATTGGAGGCCACGGAATTAATTCACCCCTCCACTTT; D: NA; size: NA; V: TRBV11-2; J: TRBJ1-6
CDR3: CASSSPNINQEAFF; DNA: TGTGCCAGCAGTTCCCCCAACATAAACCAAGAAGCTTTCTTT; D: NA; size: NA; V: TRBV28; J: TRBJ1-1
CDR3: CATRSTGGGTEAFF; DNA: TGTGCCACCAGGTCGACAGGGGGAGGGACTGAAGCTTTCTTT; D: TRBD1; size: NA; V: TRBV24-1; J: TRBJ1-1
CDR3: CASSISRNSYEQYF; DNA: TGTGCCAGTAGTATCAGCAGGAACTCCTACGAGCAGTACTTC; D: NA; size: NA; V: TRBV19; J: TRBJ2-7
CDR3: CASRAGGNTIYF; DNA: TGTGCCAGCAGGGCAGGGGGAAACACCATATATTTT; D: NA; size: NA; V: TRBV6-6; J: TRBJ1-3